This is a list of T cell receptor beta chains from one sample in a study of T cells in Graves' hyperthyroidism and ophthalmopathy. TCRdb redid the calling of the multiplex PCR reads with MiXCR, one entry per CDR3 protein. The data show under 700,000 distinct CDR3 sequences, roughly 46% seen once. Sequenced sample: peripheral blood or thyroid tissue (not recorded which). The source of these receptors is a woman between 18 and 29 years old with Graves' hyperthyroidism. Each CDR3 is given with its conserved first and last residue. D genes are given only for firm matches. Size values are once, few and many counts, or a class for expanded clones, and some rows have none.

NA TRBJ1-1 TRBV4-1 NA CASSQARGTAFF TGCGCCAGCAGCCAAGCGCGGGGGACGGCTTTCTTT
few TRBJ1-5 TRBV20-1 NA CSARHGGRSNQPQHF TGCAGTGCTAGGCACGGGGGGCGGTCCAATCAGCCCCAGCATTTT
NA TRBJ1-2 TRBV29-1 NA CSVGSGFGGYTF TGCAGCGTTGGATCAGGGTTTGGGGGCTACACCTTC
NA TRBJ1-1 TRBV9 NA CASSVRQGLMNTEAFF TGTGCCAGCAGCGTCCGCCAGGGTCTCATGAACACTGAAGCTTTCTTT
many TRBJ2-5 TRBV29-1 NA CSVELTKETQYF TGCAGCGTTGAGTTGACAAAAGAGACCCAGTACTTC
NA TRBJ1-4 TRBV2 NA CASRKTSGDEKLFF TGTGCCAGCAGGAAGACTTCGGGAGATGAAAAACTGTTTTTT
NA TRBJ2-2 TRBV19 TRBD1 CASRVPGQGATGELFF TGTGCCAGTAGGGTTCCGGGACAGGGGGCCACCGGGGAGCTGTTTTTT
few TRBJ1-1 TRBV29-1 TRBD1 CSVEGDGTANTEAFF TGCAGCGTTGAAGGGGACGGGACAGCAAACACTGAAGCTTTCTTT
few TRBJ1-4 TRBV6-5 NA CASSYKTAVNEKLFF TGTGCCAGCAGTTACAAGACCGCCGTTAATGAAAAACTGTTTTTT
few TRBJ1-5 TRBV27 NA CASSSPGEGQPQHF TGTGCCAGCAGTTCCCCGGGGGAGGGTCAGCCCCAGCATTTT
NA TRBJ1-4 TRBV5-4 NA CASSLGRLSEKLFF TGTGCCAGCAGCTTGGGTAGGCTATCTGAAAAACTGTTTTTT
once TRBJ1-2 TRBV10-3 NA CAISDRQAGYGYTF TGTGCCATCAGTGACCGACAGGCTGGGTATGGCTACACCTTC
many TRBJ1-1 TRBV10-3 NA CAISESQGLTEAFF TGTGCCATCAGTGAGTCTCAGGGTCTCACTGAAGCTTTCTTT
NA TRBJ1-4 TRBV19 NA CARGHGGEKLFF TGTGCCAGAGGCCACGGGGGTGAAAAACTGTTTTTT
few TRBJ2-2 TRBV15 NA CATSKLLTTWVDTGELFF TGTGCCACCAGCAAACTACTTACCACGTGGGTAGACACCGGGGAGCTGTTTTTT
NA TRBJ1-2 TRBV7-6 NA CASSRGGGCTF TGTGCCAGCAGCAGGGGGGGCGGCTGCACCTTC
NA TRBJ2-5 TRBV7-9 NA CASSLREMTQYF TGTGCCAGCAGCTTAAGGGAAATGACCCAGTACTTC
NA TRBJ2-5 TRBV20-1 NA CSARDQSF TGCAGTGCTAGAGATCAGTCCTTC
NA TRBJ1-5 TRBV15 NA CATSRDRDGQVKQGNQPQHF TGTGCCACCAGCAGAGATCGGGACGGTCAGGTGAAGCAAGGCAATCAGCCCCAGCATTTT
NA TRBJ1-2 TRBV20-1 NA CSARDLTAQGDYGYTF TGCAGTGCTAGAGATCTCACGGCACAAGGGGACTATGGCTACACCTTC
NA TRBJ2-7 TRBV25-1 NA CASSLALGSGEASYEQYF TGTGCCAGCAGTTTAGCGCTTGGCTCGGGGGAGGCCTCCTACGAGCAGTACTTC
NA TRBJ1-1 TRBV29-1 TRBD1 CSVDRDRGDTEAFF TGCAGCGTTGACCGGGACAGGGGGGACACTGAAGCTTTCTTT
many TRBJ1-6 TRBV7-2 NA CASSLRWVGGDSPLHF TGTGCCAGCAGCTTACGGTGGGTCGGAGGTGATTCACCCCTCCACTTT